This paragraph covers one TCR beta chain sequence. The method was immunoSEQ multiplex PCR; TCRdb's version includes in-frame clones alone and lacks a portion of them. The profile covers roughly 300,000 clones, with approximately 83% appearing a single time and over 9% taken by the ten largest. This entry is derived from a study of blood T cell repertoires in COVID-19. This CDR3 spans 14 amino acids. Germline V gives CDR1 MNHEY, CDR2 SMNVEV (reference sequence). Trimming pared 2 bases from V and 2 bases from J, leaving 9 bases between. Sequenced: peripheral blood. The chain is built from TRBV27 and TRBJ1-1; TRBD1 might be the D (6 bases). The source is a woman aged 45-65 years who had recovered from COVID-19. Written as DNA, the CDR3 is TGTGCCAGCAGTTTAGGGGGCTTTAACACTGAAGCTTTCTTT. This translates into CASSLGGFNTEAFF.